Listed here is a single T cell receptor beta chain. Its antigen remains unknown. It was focal radiation plus CTLA-4 blockade with ipilimumab that patients with chemo-refractory metastatic non-small-cell lung cancer received. Data came from immunoSEQ multiplex PCR; TCRdb stores just in-frame clones and leaves some out. The repertoire has about 99,000 clones, around nine tenths of them found once; the top ten carry 4.9%. The source of the sample is a study of radiotherapy plus CTLA-4 blockade in lung cancer. About the study: Overall, around 18% of patients showed an objective response, while over 25% attained disease control.

Overall study results and limits: The authors reported that early blood T cell clone dynamics, with interferon-beta, best predicted response.

The CDR3 sequence is 14 residues long. Germline CDR1 reads LNHNV; CDR2 reads YYDKDF (reference sequence). Trimming cost V 6 bases and J 8 bases; bases outside gene matches: 8. Sequences were derived from peripheral blood, sampled from a patient treated with radiotherapy plus ipilimumab. V and J are TRBV15 and TRBJ2-1; 9 nucleotides line up with TRBD1. This sequence originates from a human donor with non-small cell lung cancer that progressed on radiotherapy plus ipilimumab. DNA for the CDR3: TGTGCCACCAGGACGGGACAGGGTAACCATGAGCAGTTCTTC. Its protein is CATRTGQGNHEQFF.